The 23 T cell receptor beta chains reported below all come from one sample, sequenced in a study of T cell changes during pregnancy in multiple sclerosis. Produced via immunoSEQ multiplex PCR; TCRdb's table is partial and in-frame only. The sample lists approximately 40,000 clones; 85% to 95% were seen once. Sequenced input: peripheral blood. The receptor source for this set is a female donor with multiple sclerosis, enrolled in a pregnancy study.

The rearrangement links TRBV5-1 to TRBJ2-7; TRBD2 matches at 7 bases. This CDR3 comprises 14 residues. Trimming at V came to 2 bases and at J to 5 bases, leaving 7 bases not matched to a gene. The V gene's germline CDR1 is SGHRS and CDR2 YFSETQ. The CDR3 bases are TGCGCCAGCAGCTTACGGGGAGGGGACCACGAGCAGTACTTC. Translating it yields CASSLRGGDHEQYF.

The CDR3 DNA sequence: TGTGCCAGCAGCTTGGGACAGGGGGCCTTGGGTGAAGCTTTCTTT. Translating it yields CASSLGQGALGEAFF. This rearrangement joins TRBV9 to TRBJ1-1; 12 bases are a match to TRBD1. This CDR3 spans 15 amino acids. V lost 4 bases, J lost 7 bases, and 8 bases stayed unmatched. Germline values: CDR1 SGDLS, CDR2 YYNGEE.

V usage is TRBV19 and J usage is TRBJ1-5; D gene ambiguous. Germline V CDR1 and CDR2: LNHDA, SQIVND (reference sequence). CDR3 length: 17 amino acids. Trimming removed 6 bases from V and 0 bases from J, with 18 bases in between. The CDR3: CASRGSIGLDSNQPQHF. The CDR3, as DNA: TGTGCCAGTAGGGGGTCTATCGGTTTGGATAGCAATCAGCCCCAGCATTTT.

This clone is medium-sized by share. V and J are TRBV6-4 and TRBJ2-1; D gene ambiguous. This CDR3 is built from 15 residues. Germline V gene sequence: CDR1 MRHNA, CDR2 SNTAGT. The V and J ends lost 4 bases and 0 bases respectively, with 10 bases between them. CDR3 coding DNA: TGTGCCAGCAGTGGCGGCCCGGGCTCCTACAATGAGCAGTTCTTC. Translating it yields CASSGGPGSYNEQFF.

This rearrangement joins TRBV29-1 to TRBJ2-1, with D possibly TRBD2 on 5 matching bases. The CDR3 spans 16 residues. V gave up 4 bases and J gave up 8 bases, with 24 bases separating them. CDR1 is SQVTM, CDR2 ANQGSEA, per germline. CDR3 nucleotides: TGCAGCGTTGCGAGCCTTCGGGATTGGCTTTCATATGAGCAGTTCTTC. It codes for CSVASLRDWLSYEQFF.

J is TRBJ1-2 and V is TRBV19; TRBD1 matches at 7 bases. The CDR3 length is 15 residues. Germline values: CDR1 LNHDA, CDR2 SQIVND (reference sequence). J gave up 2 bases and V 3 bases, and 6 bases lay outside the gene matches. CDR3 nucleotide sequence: TGTGCCAGTAGTATGAACCGGGACAGCAACTATGGCTACACCTTC. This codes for CASSMNRDSNYGYTF.

The CDR3 nucleotides read TGTGCCAGCAGCCAAGGGCCTACAACCTGGGATTATGGCTACACCTTC. Protein product: CASSQGPTTWDYGYTF. The chain employs TRBV7-9 and TRBJ1-2; D gene unclear. From germline, CDR1 is SEHNR and CDR2 FQNEAQ (reference sequence). The CDR3 contains 16 residues. The V gene lost 5 bases and the J gene lost 5 bases, with 21 bases spanning the gap.

As DNA, the CDR3 is TGTGCCAGCAGTTCGTCAGGCAGTAGCAATCAGCCCCAGCATTTT. It encodes CASSSSGSSNQPQHF. The V and J genes are TRBV28 and TRBJ1-5; D is ambiguous. Germline CDR1 is MDHEN and CDR2 is SYDVKM. V gave up 4 bases and J gave up 0 bases, with 10 bases separating them. The CDR3 contains 15 residues. Supplemented by reference TRBV28 and TRBJ1-5, the full variable domain reads DVKVTQSSRYLVKRTGEKVFLECVQDMDHENMFWYRQDPGLGLRLIYFSYDVKMKEKGDIPEGYSVSREKKERFSLILESASTNQTSMYLCASSSSGSSNQPQHFGDGTRLSIL.

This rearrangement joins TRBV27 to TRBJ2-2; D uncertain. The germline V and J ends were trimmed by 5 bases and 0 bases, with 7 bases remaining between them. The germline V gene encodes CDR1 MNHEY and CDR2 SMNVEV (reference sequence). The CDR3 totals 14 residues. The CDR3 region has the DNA TGTGCCAGCAGTCCCCCCTCGAACACCGGGGAGCTGTTTTTT. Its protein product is CASSPPSNTGELFF.

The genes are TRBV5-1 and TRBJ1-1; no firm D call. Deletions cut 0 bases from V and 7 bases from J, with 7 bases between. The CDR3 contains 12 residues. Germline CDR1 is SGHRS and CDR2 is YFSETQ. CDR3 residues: CASSLEGSEAFF. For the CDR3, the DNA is TGCGCCAGCAGCTTGGAGGGCAGTGAAGCTTTCTTT.

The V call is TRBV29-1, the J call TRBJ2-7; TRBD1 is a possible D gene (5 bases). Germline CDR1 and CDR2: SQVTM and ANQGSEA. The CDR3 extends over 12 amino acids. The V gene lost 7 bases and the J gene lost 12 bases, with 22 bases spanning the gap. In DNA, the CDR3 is TGCAGCGCCCTAAGGGCTGAGACAGAGTGGTACTTC. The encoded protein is CSALRAETEWYF.

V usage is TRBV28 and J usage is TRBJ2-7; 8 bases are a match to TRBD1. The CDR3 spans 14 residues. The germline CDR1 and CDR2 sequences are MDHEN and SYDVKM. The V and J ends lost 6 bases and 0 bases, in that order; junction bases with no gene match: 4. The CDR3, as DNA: TGTGCCAGCAGCCAACAGGGGGGCTCCTACGAGCAGTACTTC. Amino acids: CASSQQGGSYEQYF.

The CDR3 DNA follows: TGCGCCAGCAGCTTGGCTGGGGACAGCTCCTACAATGAGCAGTTCTTC. Translated, it gives CASSLAGDSSYNEQFF. The chain recombines TRBV5-1 with TRBJ2-1; 7 nucleotides agree with TRBD1. Trimming removed 0 bases from V and 0 bases from J; junction bases left unmatched: 3. CDR1 and CDR2 from the germline V gene are SGHRS and YFSETQ. This CDR3 comprises 16 residues.

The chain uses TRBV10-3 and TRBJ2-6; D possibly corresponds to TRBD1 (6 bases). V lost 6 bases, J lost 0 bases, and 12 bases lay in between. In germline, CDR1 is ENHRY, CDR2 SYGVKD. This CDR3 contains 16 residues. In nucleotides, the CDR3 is TGTGCCATCAGCCAGGGGCGAACCTCTGGGGCCAACGTCCTGACTTTC. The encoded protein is CAISQGRTSGANVLTF.

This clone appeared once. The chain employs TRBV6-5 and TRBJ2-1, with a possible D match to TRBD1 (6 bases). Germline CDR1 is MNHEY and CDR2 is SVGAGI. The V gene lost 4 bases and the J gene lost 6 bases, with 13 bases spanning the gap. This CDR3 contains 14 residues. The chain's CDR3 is CASSSGTRINEQFF. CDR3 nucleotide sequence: TGTGCCAGCAGTTCCGGGACAAGGATCAATGAGCAGTTCTTC.

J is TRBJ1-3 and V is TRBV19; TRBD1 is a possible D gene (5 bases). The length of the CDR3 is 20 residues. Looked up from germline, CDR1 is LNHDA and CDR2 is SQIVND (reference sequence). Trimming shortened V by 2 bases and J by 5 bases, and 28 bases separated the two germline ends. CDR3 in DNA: TGTGCCAGTAGTATATTAGTCTTTGTGGTTTGTGATGACAGACGAAACACCATATATTTT. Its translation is CASSILVFVVCDDRRNTIYF. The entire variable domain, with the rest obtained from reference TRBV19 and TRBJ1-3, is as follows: DGGITQSPKYLFRKEGQNVTLSCEQNLNHDAMYWYRQDPGQGLRLIYYSQIVNDFQKGDIAEGYSVSREKKESFPLTVTSAQKNPTAFYLCASSILVFVVCDDRRNTIYFGEGSWLTVV.

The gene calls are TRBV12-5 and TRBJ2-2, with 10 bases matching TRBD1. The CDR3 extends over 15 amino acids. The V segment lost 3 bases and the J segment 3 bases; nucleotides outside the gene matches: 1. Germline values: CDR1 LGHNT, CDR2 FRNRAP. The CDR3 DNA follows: TGTGCTAGTGGTTTCGACAGGGGGCACACCGGGGAGCTGTTTTTT. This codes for CASGFDRGHTGELFF.

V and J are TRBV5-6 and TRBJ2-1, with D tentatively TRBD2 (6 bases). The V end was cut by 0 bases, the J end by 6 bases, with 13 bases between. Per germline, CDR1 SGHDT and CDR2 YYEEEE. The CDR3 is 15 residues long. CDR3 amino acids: CASSLAAGSFNEQFF. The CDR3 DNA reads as TGTGCCAGCAGCTTGGCCGCCGGGAGCTTCAATGAGCAGTTCTTC.

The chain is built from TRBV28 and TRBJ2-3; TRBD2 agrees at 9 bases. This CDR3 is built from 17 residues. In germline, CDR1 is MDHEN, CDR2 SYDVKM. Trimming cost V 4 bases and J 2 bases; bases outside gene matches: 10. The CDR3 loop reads CASSSPGLAFLTDTQYF. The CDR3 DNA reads TGTGCCAGCAGTTCCCCGGGACTAGCATTTCTCACAGATACGCAGTATTTT.

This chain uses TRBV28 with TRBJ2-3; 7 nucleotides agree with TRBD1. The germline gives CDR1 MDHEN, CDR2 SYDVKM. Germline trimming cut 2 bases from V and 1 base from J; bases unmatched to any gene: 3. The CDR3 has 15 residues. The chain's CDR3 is CASSLVGTGTDTQYF. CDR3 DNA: TGTGCCAGCAGTTTAGTAGGGACAGGCACAGATACGCAGTATTTT.

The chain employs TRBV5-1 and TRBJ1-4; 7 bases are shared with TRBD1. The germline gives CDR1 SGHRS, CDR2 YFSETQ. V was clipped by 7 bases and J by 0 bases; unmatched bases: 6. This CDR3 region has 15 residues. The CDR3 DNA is TGCGCCAGCCGTCTTCAGGGGGCAACTAATGAAAAACTGTTTTTT. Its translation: CASRLQGATNEKLFF.

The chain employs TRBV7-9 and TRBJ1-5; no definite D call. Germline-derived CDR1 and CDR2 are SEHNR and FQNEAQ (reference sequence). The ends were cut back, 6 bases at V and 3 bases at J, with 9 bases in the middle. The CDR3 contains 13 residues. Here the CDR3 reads CASSLGINQPQHF. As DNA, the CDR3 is TGTGCCAGCAGTTTGGGTATCAATCAGCCCCAGCATTTT.

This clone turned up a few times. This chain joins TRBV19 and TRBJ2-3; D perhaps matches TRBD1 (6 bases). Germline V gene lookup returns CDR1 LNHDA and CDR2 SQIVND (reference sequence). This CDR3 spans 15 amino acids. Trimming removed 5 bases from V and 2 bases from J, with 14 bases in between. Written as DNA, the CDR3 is TGTGCCAGTAGTTTAACCCAGGGACACACAGATACGCAGTATTTT. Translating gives CASSLTQGHTDTQYF. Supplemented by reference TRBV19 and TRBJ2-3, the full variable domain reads DGGITQSPKYLFRKEGQNVTLSCEQNLNHDAMYWYRQDPGQGLRLIYYSQIVNDFQKGDIAEGYSVSREKKESFPLTVTSAQKNPTAFYLCASSLTQGHTDTQYFGPGTRLTVL.